This T cell receptor (beta chain) was found in a study of T cell responses to AZD1222 COVID-19 vaccine. As for this clone: The antigen is unknown.

Generated by immunoSEQ multiplex PCR, the TCRdb table keeps only in-frame clones and is missing some. The sample contains roughly 55,000 clones, more than 70% of which appear only once. CDR1 is LNHDA and CDR2 is SQIVND in the germline V gene (reference sequence). The CDR3 runs 15 residues. Between the trimmed V and J ends, which lost 3 bases and 0 bases, there was a span of 11 bases. Findings of the study overall: Baseline seropositives among AZD1222 recipients totaled only 5 to 7. Dominant CD4 TCR responses targeted spike regions 160-218 and 743-854. The reported proportion of spike-specific TCRs targeting unmutated variant regions was nearly half. Repertoire samples came only from after the peak T cell response.

Sequences were derived from peripheral blood, sampled on day 0 of AZD1222 vaccination. The chain couples TRBV19 to TRBJ1-2; possible D gene TRBD1, 5 bases. The TCR originated in an adult in good health. The CDR3 nucleotides read TGTGCCAGTAGTATTTTTCCGGGGGCTAACTATGGCTACACCTTC. Protein sequence: CASSIFPGANYGYTF.